The 30 T cell receptor beta chains listed next were all sequenced from one sample in a study of T cell responses to AZD1222 COVID-19 vaccine. This table comes from immunoSEQ multiplex PCR, and its TCRdb copy is limited to in-frame clones, with some not included. The sample consists of about 150,000 clones, about 93% of them appearing once. The sequencing here drew on peripheral blood, taken on day 0 of AZD1222 vaccination. The receptors come from an adult in good health.

V and J are TRBV19 and TRBJ1-2; no clear D gene. The CDR3 runs 12 residues. Germline CDR1 and CDR2: LNHDA and SQIVND (reference sequence). Trimming stripped 3 bases from V and 3 bases from J, with 5 bases between. The CDR3 region has the DNA TGTGCCAGTAGTATTGGAGACTATGGCTACACCTTC. This codes for CASSIGDYGYTF.

The V and J genes are TRBV10-1 and TRBJ2-3; no firm D call. The CDR3 runs to 14 residues. V lost 7 bases to trimming and J lost 4 bases, with 15 bases between them. The germline CDR1 and CDR2 sequences are WNHNN and SYGVQD (reference sequence). This CDR3 is CASNSRRGADTQYF. The CDR3 DNA is TGCGCCAGCAACTCACGAAGAGGCGCAGATACGCAGTATTTT.

The chain employs TRBV7-3 and TRBJ2-3; D remains unclear. The V end was cut by 5 bases, the J end by 0 bases, with 9 bases between. This CDR3 comprises 14 residues. Germline V gene sequence: CDR1 SGHTA, CDR2 FQGTGA. CDR3 nucleotides: TGTGCCAGCAGCCGCGGACCCAGCACAGATACGCAGTATTTT. Protein: CASSRGPSTDTQYF.

This clone was observed a handful of times. The chain employs TRBV5-5 and TRBJ2-2; TRBD1 aligns across 12 bases. The V and J ends lost 4 bases and 7 bases, in that order; junction bases with no gene match: 8. The germline gives CDR1 SGHKS, CDR2 YYEKEE (reference sequence). CDR3 length equals 16 residues. CDR3 sequence reads: CASSVRDRGRGGELFF. Written as DNA, the CDR3 is TGTGCCAGCAGCGTCCGGGACAGGGGGCGCGGCGGGGAGCTGTTTTTT.

This clone was observed a few times. The rearrangement joins TRBV10-3 to TRBJ1-2; tentatively, D is TRBD1 (5 bases). Germline V CDR1 and CDR2: ENHRY, SYGVKD. The CDR3 has 16 amino acids. Trimming took off 11 bases at V and 1 base at J, with 23 bases between the two ends. CDR3 bases: TGTGCCTCGTACCCGGGACTCAGACCGCTTAACTATGGCTACACCTTC. Encoded protein: CASYPGLRPLNYGYTF.

This clone has a single count. At the DNA level, this CDR3 is encoded by other sequences in the same sample as well. J is TRBJ1-1 and V is TRBV29-1, with D possibly matching TRBD1 (5 bases). From germline, CDR1 is SQVTM and CDR2 ANQGSEA. V was trimmed by 7 bases and J by 5 bases, leaving 17 bases between them. CDR3 length: 13 residues. The CDR3 DNA sequence: TGCAGCGCCGGACAAGGAAGTGGGACTGAAGCTTTCTTT. Translation gives CSAGQGSGTEAFF.

CDR3 coding DNA: TGTGCCAGCAGTTTCGCCGGGGCCAACGTCCTGACTTTC. Protein product: CASSFAGANVLTF. V gene TRBV12-3 or TRBV12-4 combines with J gene TRBJ2-6; D ambiguous. CDR3 length: 13 residues. Trimming removed 3 bases at V and 4 bases at J, with 4 bases between.

The V gene is TRBV5-4, the J gene TRBJ1-1; TRBD1 aligns across 7 bases. The CDR3 loop spans 15 amino acids. The ends lost 4 bases at V and 1 base at J; junction bases unmatched: 7. Looked up from germline, CDR1 is SGHNT and CDR2 is YYREEE (reference sequence). CDR3 in DNA: TGTGCCAGCAGCCCGGACCGGGACAGGAACACTGAAGCTTTCTTT. Its protein product is CASSPDRDRNTEAFF.

This chain links TRBV14 with TRBJ1-5; D call uncertain. Germline CDR1 and CDR2: SGHDN and FVKESK. The CDR3 totals 13 residues. Trimming left V 0 bases short and J 6 bases short, with 6 bases between. The CDR3: CASSQDPGQPQHF. CDR3 nucleotides: TGTGCCAGCAGCCAAGATCCTGGTCAGCCCCAGCATTTT.

The rearrangement joins TRBV27 to TRBJ2-5, with 8 bases fitting TRBD1. The V segment lost 2 bases and the J segment 5 bases; nucleotides outside the gene matches: 13. This CDR3 region has 17 residues. Germline loops: CDR1 MNHEY, CDR2 SMNVEV (reference sequence). The CDR3 DNA sequence: TGTGCCAGCAGTTTAGTGCCCGGACAGGGCCGTGCGGAGACCCAGTACTTC. Its translation is CASSLVPGQGRAETQYF.

The chain is built from TRBV7-9 and TRBJ2-1; D remains unclear. CDR1 SEHNR and CDR2 FQNEAQ come from the germline V gene (reference sequence). Trimming stripped 2 bases from V and 0 bases from J, with 8 bases between. The CDR3 loop spans 15 amino acids. Here the CDR3 DNA reads TGTGCCAGCAGCTTAAGGACCCACTCCTACAATGAGCAGTTCTTC. Protein product: CASSLRTHSYNEQFF.

This sequence joins TRBV7-8 and TRBJ1-1; possible D gene TRBD1, 6 bases. The CDR3 is 16 residues long. The germline gives CDR1 SGHVS, CDR2 FQNEAQ. Between the trimmed V and J ends, which lost 1 base and 6 bases, there was a span of 18 bases. The CDR3 DNA follows: TGTGCCAGCAGCTTAGTAGCGCGGGCAGGGGCCCCTGAAGCTTTCTTT. Its translation is CASSLVARAGAPEAFF. Based on the CDR3 plus reference TRBV7-8 and TRBJ1-1, the full variable domain is GAGVSQSPRYKVAKRGQDVALRCDPISGHVSLFWYQQALGQGPEFLTYFQNEAQLDKSGLPSDRFFAERPEGSVSTLKIQRTQQEDSAVYLCASSLVARAGAPEAFFGQGTRLTVV.

The CDR3 nucleotides read TGTGCCAGCAGCCTGACAGGGCTGAACACTGAAGCTTTCTTT. The encoded protein is CASSLTGLNTEAFF. The chain has TRBV6-6 and TRBJ1-1; 7 nucleotides align to TRBD1. Germline trimming cut 6 bases from V and 0 bases from J; bases unmatched to any gene: 4. Per the germline V gene, CDR1 is MNHNY and CDR2 is SVGAGI (reference sequence). This CDR3 has 14 amino acids.

The chain links TRBV7-9 to TRBJ1-1; D perhaps matches TRBD1 (5 bases). CDR1 and CDR2 (germline): SEHNR, FQNEAQ (reference sequence). Between the trimmed V and J ends, which lost 2 bases and 10 bases, there was a span of 14 bases. The CDR3 spans 13 residues. The CDR3 sequence: CASSLSDGAAAFF. CDR3 in DNA: TGTGCCAGCAGCTTATCTGACGGGGCGGCAGCTTTCTTT.

The V and J genes are TRBV6-1 and TRBJ1-2, with D maybe TRBD1 (5 bases). This CDR3 has 14 amino acids. The V gene's germline CDR1 is MNHNS and CDR2 SASEGT. Trimming stripped 1 base from V and 0 bases from J, with 6 bases between. CDR3 region: CASSEGGSNYGYTF. Written as DNA, the CDR3 is TGTGCCAGCAGTGAAGGGGGGTCTAACTATGGCTACACCTTC.

This chain connects TRBV7-3 to TRBJ2-3; no clear D. V lost 4 bases, J lost 1 base, and 9 bases lay in between. Germline CDR1 reads SGHTA; CDR2 reads FQGTGA. The CDR3 consists of 14 residues. CDR3 residues: CASSSRPGTDTQYF. The CDR3 DNA sequence: TGTGCCAGCAGCTCCCGACCAGGCACAGATACGCAGTATTTT. Full variable domain (outside the CDR3, taken from reference TRBV7-3 and TRBJ2-3): GAGVSQTPSNKVTEKGKYVELRCDPISGHTALYWYRQSLGQGPEFLIYFQGTGAADDSGLPNDRFFAVRPEGSVSTLKIQRTERGDSAVYLCASSSRPGTDTQYFGPGTRLTVL.

The V call is TRBV9, the J call TRBJ2-1; 7 bases are shared with TRBD2. The CDR3 runs to 17 residues. CDR1 is SGDLS, CDR2 YYNGEE, per germline. The J segment lost 3 bases and the V segment lost 2 bases, leaving 11 bases of the junction unmatched. CDR3 bases: TGTGCCAGCAGCGTCTCCCCGCGGGAGAGGAACTACAATGAGCAGTTCTTC. Amino acids: CASSVSPRERNYNEQFF.

The chain has TRBV4-1 and TRBJ2-3; 7 bases agree with TRBD2. This CDR3 contains 19 residues. Trimming at V came to 3 bases and at J to 0 bases, leaving 15 bases not matched to a gene. Germline CDR1 MGHRA, CDR2 YSYEKL. The chain's CDR3 is CASSHLGPRSGASTDTQYF. The CDR3 coding sequence is TGCGCCAGCAGCCACCTCGGGCCCAGGAGCGGGGCCAGCACAGATACGCAGTATTTT.

The chain links TRBV11-3 to TRBJ2-3; 14 bases are shared with TRBD2. The length of the CDR3 is 18 residues. The germline CDR1 and CDR2 sequences are SGHNT and YENEEA. J lost 4 bases, V lost 4 bases, and 10 bases had no gene match. This CDR3 is CASSSWGGTSGSSDTQYF. In DNA, the CDR3 is TGTGCCAGCAGCTCCTGGGGGGGGACTAGCGGGAGCTCAGATACGCAGTATTTT.

The J gene is TRBJ1-1, the V gene TRBV5-1; D not certain. This CDR3 spans 15 amino acids. V shed 1 base and J shed 11 bases, with 21 bases lying between them. Per the germline V gene, CDR1 is SGHRS and CDR2 is YFSETQ. CDR3: CASSLSGRTRSTAFF. In nucleotides, the CDR3 is TGCGCCAGCAGCTTGTCTGGCAGGACCCGATCTACGGCTTTCTTT.

The genes are TRBV19 and TRBJ2-7; a possible D gene is TRBD1 (5 bases). The CDR3 length is 13 residues. The V gene's germline CDR1 is LNHDA and CDR2 SQIVND (reference sequence). V lost 8 bases to trimming and J lost 0 bases, with 11 bases between them. The DNA of the CDR3 is TGTGCCAGTGCGCGCAGGGACTCCTACGAGCAGTACTTC. Protein: CASARRDSYEQYF.

The J gene is TRBJ2-3, the V gene TRBV10-3; D gene uncertain. Trimming left V 4 bases short and J 2 bases short, with 10 bases between. CDR3 length: 14 amino acids. CDR1 and CDR2 (germline): ENHRY, SYGVKD. The CDR3 is CAISVGIDTDTQYF. For the CDR3, the DNA is TGTGCCATCAGTGTGGGCATCGACACAGATACGCAGTATTTT.

CDR3 sequence reads: CASSPEASGGREQFF. The DNA of the CDR3 is TGTGCCAGCAGCCCAGAGGCTAGCGGGGGGCGGGAGCAGTTCTTC. The V gene is TRBV7-2, the J gene TRBJ2-1, with 11 bases fitting TRBD2. The CDR3 runs to 15 residues. Per the germline V gene, CDR1 is SGHTA and CDR2 is FQGNSA. V gave up 5 bases and J gave up 10 bases; unmatched junction bases: 10.

The genes are TRBV20-1 and TRBJ2-1; the D call may be TRBD1 or TRBD2 (5 bases each). The CDR3 contains 13 residues. V lost 3 bases and J lost 6, with 12 bases in between. Germline loops: CDR1 DFQATT, CDR2 SNEGSKA (reference sequence). This CDR3 is CSASLRGLNEQFF. CDR3 DNA sequence: TGCAGTGCTAGTCTCCGGGGCCTCAATGAGCAGTTCTTC.

This rearrangement joins TRBV6-5 to TRBJ1-4, with D tentatively TRBD1 (6 bases). The CDR3 length is 12 residues. The V end was cut by 6 bases, the J end by 13 bases, with 15 bases between. CDR1 is MNHEY, CDR2 SVGAGI, per germline. The CDR3 spells CASSRQDGGLFF. CDR3 nucleotides: TGTGCCAGCAGCAGACAGGACGGCGGACTGTTTTTT.

The chain carries TRBV2 and TRBJ2-1; D unclear. The CDR3 totals 13 residues. V was clipped by 4 bases and J by 0 bases, with 4 bases between them. Germline V CDR1 and CDR2: SNHLY, FYNNEI. The CDR3 region is CASSGSSYNEQFF. The CDR3 DNA is TGTGCCAGCAGTGGGAGCTCCTACAATGAGCAGTTCTTC.

The chain recombines TRBV7-9 with TRBJ2-1; possibly TRBD1 for D (5 bases). CDR1 is SEHNR, CDR2 FQNEAQ, per germline (reference sequence). The CDR3 covers 13 residues. V was shortened by 5 bases and J by 4 bases, with 9 bases between the two germline ends. The CDR3 reads CASSPRQYNEQFF. In DNA form, the CDR3 reads TGTGCCAGCAGCCCTCGACAGTACAATGAGCAGTTCTTC.

V and J are TRBV30 and TRBJ1-1, with D possibly matching TRBD1 (5 bases). Germline CDR1 is GTSNPN and CDR2 is SVGIG (reference sequence). The CDR3 is made up of 12 amino acids. Between the trimmed V and J ends, which lost 5 bases and 7 bases, there was a span of 14 bases. CDR3 nucleotide sequence: TGTGCCTGGGGGATAGGGGTCAGTGAAGCTTTCTTT. Amino acids: CAWGIGVSEAFF.

This clone appeared a few times. The V gene is TRBV4-2, the J gene TRBJ1-4; 9 nucleotides agree with TRBD1. J lost 4 bases, V lost 4 bases, and 16 bases had no gene match. Germline CDR1 LGHNA, CDR2 YNFKEQ. This CDR3 is 19 amino acids long. CDR3 in DNA: TGTGCCAGCAGCCTATACCTGACAGGGGGTTGGGGAATTAATGAAAAACTGTTTTTT. Protein product: CASSLYLTGGWGINEKLFF.

The chain combines TRBV7-8 with TRBJ2-3, with 7 bases matching TRBD2. The CDR3 has 14 residues. The ends lost 6 bases at V and 1 base at J; junction bases unmatched: 4. Germline V gene data show CDR1 as SGHVS and CDR2 as FQNEAQ. The CDR3 region has the DNA TGTGCCAGCAGTCCAACTAGCGGCACAGATACGCAGTATTTT. This sequence encodes CASSPTSGTDTQYF.